This T cell receptor (beta chain) was found in a study of cytomegalovirus exposure and HLA in healthy donors. Worth noting for this clone: Its target is not known.

Both 60 Vbeta primers and 13 Jbeta primers went into the PCR. Generated by immunoSEQ multiplex PCR, the TCRdb table keeps only in-frame clones and is missing some. The sample contains 150,000 or so clones, approximately 88% of which appear only once. Regarding the study as a whole: For most TCR sequences rarity was the rule, although some public TCRs occurred in many donors.

CDR1 is SGDLS, CDR2 YYNGEE, per germline. The CDR3 has 17 amino acids. Between the trimmed V and J ends, which lost 0 bases and 1 base, there was a span of 16 bases. Sequenced sample: PBMCs. The J gene is TRBJ1-1, the V gene TRBV9; TRBD1 might be the D (5 bases). The source of this sequence is a boy younger than 10 in good health and CMV-seronegative. Here the CDR3 DNA reads TGTGCCAGCAGCGTAGCGACATTGGGGCAGGGGAACACTGAAGCTTTCTTT. It translates to CASSVATLGQGNTEAFF.